A single sample gave rise to the 9 T cell receptor beta chains below, sequenced in a study of shared clonotypes between healthy human individuals. Repertoires were generated with immunoSEQ multiplex PCR, while TCRdb's copy carries only in-frame clones and drops some. The table has 2.3 million or so clones, 85% to 95% seen once. The sample taken for sequencing was naive CD4+ T cells from PBMCs. The subset denotes: CD45RA+ positively selected. These receptors were obtained from a man aged 18 to 30 in good health. Some clones in this sample may be carry-over from other donors' samples.

In nucleotides, the CDR3 is TGTGCCAGCAGCAAACGGACAGGCGTCGGCACTGAAGCTTTCTTT. Protein product: CASSKRTGVGTEAFF. The gene calls are TRBV9 and TRBJ1-1; 7 positions agree with TRBD1. From germline, CDR1 is SGDLS and CDR2 YYNGEE. The CDR3 spans 15 residues. V trimming: 4 bases; J trimming: 4 bases; junction bases outside the gene matches: 10.

The V and J genes are TRBV9 and TRBJ2-5; unclear D gene. CDR3 length: 14 amino acids. Germline V lookup: CDR1 SGDLS, CDR2 YYNGEE. V lost 4 bases and J lost 1, with 11 bases in between. The CDR3 loop reads CASSPKRFQETQYF. The CDR3 region has the DNA TGTGCCAGCAGCCCCAAGAGATTCCAAGAGACCCAGTACTTC.

V is TRBV11-2 and J is TRBJ2-7; D is unclear. Per germline, CDR1 SGHAT and CDR2 FQNNGV. This CDR3 comprises 16 residues. Trimming removed 1 base at V and 5 bases at J, with 18 bases between. CDR3 bases: TGTGCCAGCAGCTTAGTTTTGGGGAACCTGGTAAACGAGCAGTACTTC. As protein: CASSLVLGNLVNEQYF.

This chain joins TRBV27 and TRBJ1-4, with a possible D match to TRBD1 (6 bases). The CDR3 contains 18 residues. Germline CDR1 and CDR2: MNHEY and SMNVEV (reference sequence). Trimming removed 6 bases at V and 7 bases at J, with 27 bases between. The CDR3 protein is CASSQRRKKTGESEKLFF. The DNA for the CDR3 is TGTGCCAGCAGCCAACGAAGAAAGAAGACAGGTGAGTCTGAAAAACTGTTTTTT.

V and J are TRBV6-6 and TRBJ1-3; the match to TRBD1 covers 8 bases. The CDR3 runs to 14 residues. Germline CDR1 is MNHNY and CDR2 is SVGAGI (reference sequence). Trimming at V came to 7 bases and at J to 3 bases, leaving 5 bases not matched to a gene. Written as DNA, the CDR3 is TGTGCCAGCACCCTCGGACAGGGTGGAAACACCATATATTTT. Translating gives CASTLGQGGNTIYF.

The chain couples TRBV5-1 to TRBJ1-5; D gene unclear. Between the trimmed V and J ends, which lost 3 bases and 2 bases, there was a span of 12 bases. CDR1 is SGHRS, CDR2 YFSETQ, per germline. CDR3 length: 15 residues. The CDR3 DNA is TGCGCCAGCAGCTCAGTACCGGGAGGCAATCAGCCCCAGCATTTT. Its translation is CASSSVPGGNQPQHF.

Note on this clone: Other DNA sequences of this sample code for an identical CDR3. V usage is TRBV5-4 and J usage is TRBJ2-3; 12 bases align to TRBD2. Germline assignment: CDR1 SGHNT and CDR2 YYREEE (reference sequence). The V segment lost 2 bases and the J segment 5 bases; nucleotides outside the gene matches: 6. This CDR3 region has 16 residues. CDR3 bases: TGTGCCAGCAGCTTATCTCTAGCGGGAGGGTTAGATACGCAGTATTTT. Protein product: CASSLSLAGGLDTQYF.

The rearrangement joins TRBV11-3 to TRBJ2-1; no definite D call. V dropped 0 bases and J dropped 8 bases, with 8 bases sitting between them. The CDR3 covers 13 residues. Germline loops: CDR1 SGHNT, CDR2 YENEEA. In nucleotides, the CDR3 is TGTGCCAGCAGCTTAGATTTTGGGGATGAGCAGTTCTTC. It translates to CASSLDFGDEQFF. Using reference TRBV11-3 and TRBJ2-1 for the parts outside the CDR3, the full variable domain is EAGVVQSPRYKIIEKKQPVAFWCNPISGHNTLYWYLQNLGQGPELLIRYENEEAVDDSQLPKDRFSAERLKGVDSTLKIQPAELGDSAVYLCASSLDFGDEQFFGPGTRLTVL.

The V call is TRBV18, the J call TRBJ2-1, with D tentatively TRBD2 (5 bases). From germline, CDR1 is KGHSH and CDR2 LQKENI. The CDR3 loop spans 16 amino acids. V was clipped by 3 bases and J by 9 bases, with 21 bases between them. Written as DNA, the CDR3 is TGTGCCAGCTCACCTCGGGCGGGCGTGGGAACCAGTGAGCAGTTCTTC. This gives the protein CASSPRAGVGTSEQFF.